Detailed here is one T cell receptor beta chain. The sample is drawn from a study of T cell responses to AZD1222 COVID-19 vaccine. Method: immunoSEQ multiplex PCR; TCRdb's copy keeps in-frame clones and lacks some. The sample yields 150,000 or so clones, almost 95% seen once. The CDR3 totals 16 residues. Trimming cost V 5 bases and J 5 bases; bases outside gene matches: 14. Per the germline V gene, CDR1 is SGHVS and CDR2 is FQNEAQ. The sample in question was peripheral blood, obtained 28 days after the second AZD1222 dose. The receptor comes from an adult who received the AZD1222 COVID-19 vaccine. The gene calls are TRBV7-8 and TRBJ2-5, with TRBD1 matching 7 bases. The chain's CDR3 is CASSRTPGQQVETQYF. DNA of the CDR3: TGTGCCAGCAGCCGTACCCCGGGACAGCAAGTTGAGACCCAGTACTTC.